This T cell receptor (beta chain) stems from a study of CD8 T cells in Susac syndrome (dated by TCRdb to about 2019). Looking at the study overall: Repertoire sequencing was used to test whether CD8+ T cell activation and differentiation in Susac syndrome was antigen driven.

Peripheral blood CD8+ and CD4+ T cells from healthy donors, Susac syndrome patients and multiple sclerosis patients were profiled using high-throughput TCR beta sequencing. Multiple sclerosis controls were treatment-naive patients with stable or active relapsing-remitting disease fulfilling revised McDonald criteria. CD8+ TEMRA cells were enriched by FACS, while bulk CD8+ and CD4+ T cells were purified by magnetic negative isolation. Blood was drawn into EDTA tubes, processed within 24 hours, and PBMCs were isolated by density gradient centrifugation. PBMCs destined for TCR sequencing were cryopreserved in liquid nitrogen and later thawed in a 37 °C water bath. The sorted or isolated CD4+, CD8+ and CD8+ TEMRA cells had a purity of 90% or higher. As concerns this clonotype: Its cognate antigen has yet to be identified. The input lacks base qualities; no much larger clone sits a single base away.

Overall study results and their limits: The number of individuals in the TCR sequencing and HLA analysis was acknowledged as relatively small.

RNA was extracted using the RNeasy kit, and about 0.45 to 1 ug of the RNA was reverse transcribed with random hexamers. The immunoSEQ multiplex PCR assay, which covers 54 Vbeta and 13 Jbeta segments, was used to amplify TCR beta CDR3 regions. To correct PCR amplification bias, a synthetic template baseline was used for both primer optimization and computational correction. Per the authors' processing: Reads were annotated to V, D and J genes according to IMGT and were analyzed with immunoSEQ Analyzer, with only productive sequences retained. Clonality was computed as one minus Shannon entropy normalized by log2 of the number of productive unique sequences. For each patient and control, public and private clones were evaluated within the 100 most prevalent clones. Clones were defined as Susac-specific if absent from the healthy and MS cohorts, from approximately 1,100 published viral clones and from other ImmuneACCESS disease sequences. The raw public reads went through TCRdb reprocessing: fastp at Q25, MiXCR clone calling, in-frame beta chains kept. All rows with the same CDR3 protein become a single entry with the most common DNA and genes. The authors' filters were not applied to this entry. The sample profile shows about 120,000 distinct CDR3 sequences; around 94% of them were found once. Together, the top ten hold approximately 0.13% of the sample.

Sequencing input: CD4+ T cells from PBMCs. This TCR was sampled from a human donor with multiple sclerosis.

The DNA sequence is TGCAGTGCTAGAGATCACAGGGGACCCAAAAACATTCAGTACTTC. It specifies CSARDHRGPKNIQYF. Rearrangement joined TRBV20-1 to TRBJ2-4, with TRBD1 identical over 7 junction bases. The CDR3, from cysteine to phenylalanine, totals 15 residues. Kept here is only the CDR3 DNA, which spans 45 bases and is read in frame from base 1. V lost 0 bases and J lost 2 bases, and the count of bases not matched to a germline gene is 4. Based on the germline V gene (reference sequence), the CDR1 and CDR2 sequences are DFQATT and SNEGSKA.